This TCR beta chain was recovered during a study of blood T cell repertoires in COVID-19. Study-level information: Material from acute and convalescent COVID-19 was sourced from the United States, Italy and Spain.

Germline V gives CDR1 SGHRS, CDR2 YFSETQ. Trimming at V came to 1 base and at J to 0 bases, leaving 3 bases not matched to a gene. The CDR3 is 15 amino acids. Measured with immunoSEQ multiplex PCR; TCRdb has only the in-frame clones, and not every one. Of 150,000 or so clones listed, around 79% were seen once; the top ten hold around 2.9%. Recovered participants had two consecutive negative NP/OP PCR tests, healthcare professional clearance, or symptom resolution. This clone has a single count. Sequenced sample: PBMCs or T cells enriched from blood (not recorded which). This TCR was recovered from a woman in her fifties or sixties who had recovered from COVID-19. V is TRBV5-1 and J is TRBJ1-2, with TRBD1 matching over 7 bases. The CDR3 nucleotides read TGCGCCAGCAGCTTGACGACAGGGACTAACTATGGCTACACCTTC. Residues: CASSLTTGTNYGYTF.